These T cell receptor beta chains were read from a single sample in a study of blood T cell repertoires in COVID-19. Generated by immunoSEQ multiplex PCR, the TCRdb table keeps only in-frame clones and is missing some. The sample records some 390,000 clones, about 88% being singletons. Sequenced input: peripheral blood. The receptors stem from a human donor in a cohort sampled during active COVID-19. Each CDR3 is given with its conserved first and last residue.

J gene	V gene	CDR3 protein
TRBJ2-7	TRBV6-5	CASSRQGSFYEQYF
TRBJ1-5	TRBV21-1	CASSKKWARVNQPQHF
TRBJ2-3	TRBV5-1	CASSDGLTDTDTQYF
TRBJ1-2	TRBV7-2	CASSLGALRYGYTF
TRBJ1-1	TRBV7-2	CASSLRGWNTEAFF
TRBJ1-5	TRBV4-1	CASSQVFRGRLSNQPQHF
TRBJ1-4	TRBV5-1	CASSLGQGGATNEKLFF
TRBJ2-1	TRBV7-9	CASTWGGSYNEQFF
TRBJ2-1	TRBV7-9	CASSSRGYEQFF
TRBJ1-1	TRBV9	CASSVGPVREGMAFF
TRBJ2-2	TRBV5-5	CASSLSQGATNTGELFF
TRBJ1-5	TRBV4-1	CASSQNGQGDVGNQPQHF
TRBJ2-1	TRBV4-2	CASSTRGRSEQFF
TRBJ2-5	TRBV3-1/TRBV3-2	CASSHLTSSQETQYF
TRBJ1-1	TRBV19	CASSIVTGMNTEAFF
TRBJ1-1	TRBV6-5	CASNRGANTEAFF
TRBJ2-7	TRBV7-9	CASSLRLAGAGDEQYF
TRBJ2-2	TRBV19	CASSIGRDTGELFF
TRBJ2-4	TRBV6-5	CASRATGSENIQYF